This T cell receptor (beta chain) is drawn from a study of blood T cell repertoires in COVID-19. Overall study: The United States, Italy and Spain provided the acute and convalescent COVID-19 samples.

The Seattle patients joined while their infection was active and were tracked longitudinally afterward. This CDR3 comprises 11 residues. V shed 2 bases, J shed 13 bases, and the junction held 2 bases outside the gene matches. Authors' data handling: Nucleated cell number was recorded as an estimate derived from reference gene primer amplification. Produced via immunoSEQ multiplex PCR; TCRdb's table is partial and in-frame only. V and J calls and clone size are given by that table; D and trimming were obtained from the DNA. The sample holds roughly 180,000 clones, 75% to 90% seen once. Sequenced: peripheral blood. The J gene is TRBJ2-1, the V gene TRBV12-3 or TRBV12-4; 7 nucleotides match TRBD2. This clonotype originated in a woman aged 40 to 49 with COVID-19, enrolled during active disease. CDR3 region: CASSLRLAQFF. Here the CDR3 DNA reads TGTGCCAGCAGTTTAAGACTAGCTCAGTTCTTC.